The 28 T cell receptor beta chains below come from one sample, sequenced in a study of low-dose radiotherapy and immunotherapy resistance in tumors. Time point indicated: after trial treatment. Regarding treatment: LDRT plus nivolumab, ipilimumab, low-dose cyclophosphamide and aspirin (RACIN trial). TRAV and TRBV primers primed cDNA for both TCRalpha and TCRbeta. TCRs were put through around 20 PCR cycles of amplification with Phusion. A constant-region primer and the V-primer adapter served as the primer pair. MiXCR, run by TCRdb on the reads, gives a single entry per CDR3 protein. The table has approximately 100,000 distinct CDR3 sequences, less than 25% seen once. The specimen comprised PBMCs, sampled after low-dose radiotherapy plus immunotherapy. Receptors were obtained from a male donor with prostate cancer.

The table lists this clonotype with many counts. V usage is TRBV19 and J usage is TRBJ2-3, with D perhaps being TRBD1 or TRBD2 (5 bases each). In germline, CDR1 is LNHDA, CDR2 SQIVND (reference sequence). The CDR3 contains 13 residues. V lost 6 bases and J lost 4, with 11 bases in between. The DNA for the CDR3 is TGTGCCAGTAGAGAAGAGGGGTCAGATACGCAGTATTTT. This translates into CASREEGSDTQYF.

There are a few counts of this clonotype. The rearrangement links TRBV7-8 to TRBJ2-3; D perhaps matches TRBD2 (5 bases). V was cut by 5 bases and J by 1 base, with 13 bases left in between. The CDR3 is made up of 15 amino acids. Germline V gene data show CDR1 as SGHVS and CDR2 as FQNEAQ. CDR3 bases: TGTGCCAGCAGCGTACGATCAGCGGGCACAGATACGCAGTATTTT. It specifies CASSVRSAGTDTQYF.

This clonotype has ten or more counts. The rearrangement joins TRBV9 to TRBJ1-6; possible D gene TRBD1, 6 bases. The ends were cut back, 7 bases at V and 5 bases at J, with 13 bases in the middle. CDR3 length: 14 amino acids. Germline V lookup: CDR1 SGDLS, CDR2 YYNGEE. CDR3 sequence: CASAQGADNSPLHF. CDR3 DNA sequence: TGTGCCAGCGCACAGGGCGCGGATAATTCACCCCTCCACTTT. The full variable domain, completed using reference TRBV9 and TRBJ1-6, is DSGVTQTPKHLITATGQRVTLRCSPRSGDLSVYWYQQSLDQGLQFLIQYYNGEERAKGNILERFSAQQFPDLHSELNLSSLELGDSALYFCASAQGADNSPLHFGNGTRLTVT.

The table lists this clonotype with many counts. The rearrangement links TRBV5-1 to TRBJ1-5; the D is unclear. V was shortened by 4 bases and J by 2 bases, with 22 bases between the two germline ends. Germline-derived CDR1 and CDR2 are SGHRS and YFSETQ. The CDR3 extends over 18 amino acids. CDR3: CASSPNRHPIQGNQPQHF. CDR3 DNA sequence: TGCGCCAGCAGCCCCAATCGACACCCAATACAAGGCAATCAGCCCCAGCATTTT.

This clonotype was observed at least ten times. This chain uses TRBV27 with TRBJ2-1, with D tentatively TRBD1 (5 bases). Germline CDR1 MNHEY, CDR2 SMNVEV (reference sequence). The CDR3 is 17 residues long. Trimming removed 6 bases at V and 8 bases at J, with 26 bases between. The CDR3 DNA follows: TGTGCCAGCAGCCCCTGGAAGGGGCGACCCCCCCCGGATGAGCAGTTCTTC. Amino acids: CASSPWKGRPPPDEQFF.

This clonotype was recorded many times. This chain uses TRBV12-3 or TRBV12-4 with TRBJ1-5, with D maybe TRBD1 (6 bases). The ends were cut back, 5 bases at V and 6 bases at J, with 14 bases in the middle. The length of the CDR3 is 14 residues. The CDR3 is CASSPRGDIQPQHF. As DNA, the CDR3 is TGTGCCAGCAGTCCAAGGGGGGACATTCAGCCCCAGCATTTT.

In this sample, this clonotype turned up many times. The chain employs TRBV29-1 and TRBJ2-7; 7 bases are a match to TRBD1. The trim removed 5 bases at V and 5 bases at J, leaving 9 bases unmatched. The CDR3 covers 13 residues. Germline CDR1 reads SQVTM; CDR2 reads ANQGSEA. CDR3 protein: CSVSPTGANEQYF. CDR3 DNA sequence: TGCAGCGTTTCACCTACAGGGGCGAACGAGCAGTACTTC.

The chain has TRBV6-1 and TRBJ2-5; TRBD2 agrees at 12 bases. The germline V gene has CDR1 MNHNS and CDR2 SASEGT. V dropped 2 bases and J dropped 4; count of bases not matched to a gene: 5. The CDR3 runs 16 residues. The CDR3 here is CASSELAGGESETQYF. The CDR3 nucleotides are TGTGCCAGCAGTGAACTAGCGGGGGGGGAGTCAGAGACCCAGTACTTC.

This clonotype was recorded at least ten times. The J gene is TRBJ2-7, the V gene TRBV7-8; the match to TRBD1 covers 7 bases. J was trimmed by 2 bases and V by 2 bases; bases with no gene match: 12. This CDR3 is 17 amino acids long. Looked up from germline, CDR1 is SGHVS and CDR2 is FQNEAQ. CDR3 region: CASSLNLGTVETYEQYF. As DNA, the CDR3 is TGTGCCAGCAGCTTAAACCTTGGGACAGTAGAGACCTACGAGCAGTACTTC.

V usage is TRBV9 and J usage is TRBJ2-7, with 10 bases that match TRBD2. CDR3 length equals 12 residues. J lost 12 bases, V lost 0 bases, and 3 bases had no gene match. CDR1 and CDR2 from the germline V gene are SGDLS and YYNGEE. The CDR3 DNA reads as TGTGCCAGCAGCGTAGTTAGCGGGGGGATGTACTTC. It is translated as CASSVVSGGMYF.

This clonotype appeared many times. The genes are TRBV14 and TRBJ1-2, with 10 bases lining up with TRBD1. CDR1 and CDR2 (germline): SGHDN, FVKESK. V lost 5 bases to trimming and J lost 6 bases; unmatched junction nucleotides: 3. The CDR3 consists of 13 residues. The CDR3: CASSAGTGDGYTF. The CDR3 nucleotides are TGTGCCAGCAGCGCCGGGACAGGGGATGGCTACACCTTC.

The sample holds many counts of this clonotype. This sequence joins TRBV4-1 and TRBJ2-5; tentative D call: TRBD2 (6 bases). CDR1 and CDR2 (germline): MGHRA, YSYEKL. V lost 0 bases, J lost 2 bases, and 13 bases lay in between. This CDR3 has 16 amino acids. In nucleotides, the CDR3 is TGCGCCAGCAGCCAAGAGGGACTCCGGGCACAAGAGACCCAGTACTTC. Protein product: CASSQEGLRAQETQYF.

This clonotype appeared many times. The chain links TRBV20-1 to TRBJ2-1; no firm D call. V was clipped by 4 bases and J by 6 bases, with 4 bases between them. Germline V gives CDR1 DFQATT, CDR2 SNEGSKA (reference sequence). CDR3 length equals 10 residues. CDR3 in DNA: TGCAGTGCTAAAGGCAATGAGCAGTTCTTC. It is translated as CSAKGNEQFF.

This clonotype was counted at least ten times. The genes are TRBV7-9 and TRBJ1-5; D uncertain. CDR1 and CDR2 (germline): SEHNR, FQNEAQ (reference sequence). This CDR3 is 13 amino acids long. Between the trimmed V and J ends, which lost 3 bases and 3 bases, there was a span of 6 bases. Written as DNA, the CDR3 is TGTGCCAGCAGCTTGGACTACAATCAGCCCCAGCATTTT. Encoded protein: CASSLDYNQPQHF.

Concerning this clonotype: Possible read error: a much larger clone is one base away. This chain joins TRBV7-9 and TRBJ2-5; D gene ambiguous. Germline V lookup: CDR1 SEHNR, CDR2 FQNEAQ (reference sequence). Trimming shortened V by 0 bases and J by 4 bases, and 12 bases separated the two germline ends. The CDR3 extends over 15 amino acids. The CDR3 reads CASSLATSGGETQYF. As DNA, the CDR3 is TGTGCCAGCAGCTTAGCTACGAGTGGCGGAGAGACCCAGTACTTC.

This clonotype occurred many times. The chain is built from TRBV3-1 and TRBJ2-3, with D possibly being TRBD2 (7 bases). The germline V and J ends were trimmed by 4 bases and 1 base, with 12 bases remaining between them. CDR1 is LGHDT and CDR2 is YNNKEL in the germline V gene (reference sequence). The CDR3 has 15 residues. The CDR3 region has the DNA TGTGCCAGCAGCCCTGGGGGGGCTCGCACAGATACGCAGTATTTT. Encoded protein: CASSPGGARTDTQYF.

This clonotype was seen many times. The rearrangement uses TRBV7-6 and TRBJ1-1; possible D gene TRBD1, 5 bases. The germline V gene encodes CDR1 SGHVS and CDR2 FNYEAQ. Trimming removed 6 bases at V and 5 bases at J, with 16 bases between. This CDR3 has 14 amino acids. This CDR3 is CASSHTGSGTEAFF. The CDR3 nucleotides read TGTGCCAGCAGTCATACAGGATCGGGTACTGAAGCTTTCTTT.

A note on this clonotype: A much larger clone differs by one base, so this may be a read error. The chain is built from TRBV12-3 or TRBV12-4 and TRBJ2-3; possible D gene TRBD2, 6 bases. CDR3 length: 17 residues. Trimming stripped 6 bases from V and 4 bases from J, with 23 bases between. The CDR3 DNA follows: TGTGCCAGCAGCTATGGGGTCGCGGAGTGGAGGGCAGATACGCAGTATTTT. It specifies CASSYGVAEWRADTQYF.

Many counts were recorded for this clonotype. This chain joins TRBV11-1 and TRBJ2-7, with D possibly called TRBD1 or TRBD2 (7 bases each). The germline V gene encodes CDR1 SGHAT and CDR2 FQDESV (reference sequence). The length of the CDR3 is 15 residues. V was cut by 8 bases and J by 4 bases, with 21 bases left in between. This CDR3 reads CASRRGDSLFYEQYF. The CDR3 nucleotides read TGTGCCAGCCGCCGGGGGGACAGTCTGTTTTACGAGCAGTACTTC.

This clonotype was seen many times. The chain is built from TRBV3-1 and TRBJ2-1; possibly TRBD1 for D (5 bases). The V gene's germline CDR1 is LGHDT and CDR2 YNNKEL (reference sequence). The ends were cut back, 6 bases at V and 3 bases at J, with 15 bases in the middle. CDR3 length: 15 residues. The CDR3 region has the DNA TGTGCCAGCAGTGACGGCCTAAGGGGCTACAATGAGCAGTTCTTC. This encodes CASSDGLRGYNEQFF.

This clonotype was picked up a small number of times. This rearrangement joins TRBV12-3 or TRBV12-4 to TRBJ2-1; TRBD2 matches at 7 bases. CDR3 size: 15 residues. V trimming: 8 bases; J trimming: 5 bases; junction bases outside the gene matches: 12. CDR3 region: CASGSGTITDNEQFF. In nucleotides, the CDR3 is TGTGCCAGCGGCTCCGGGACTATCACGGACAATGAGCAGTTCTTC.

The table lists this clonotype with a few counts. The chain employs TRBV28 and TRBJ2-7; TRBD1 agrees at 8 bases. The CDR3 runs to 15 residues. V lost 6 bases, J lost 4 bases, and 11 bases stayed unmatched. Germline V gene data show CDR1 as MDHEN and CDR2 as SYDVKM. The CDR3 nucleotides read TGTGCCAGCAGCCGACAGGGGTTGCTCAATTACGAGCAGTACTTC. Translating gives CASSRQGLLNYEQYF.

The genes are TRBV12-5 and TRBJ2-3, with D unresolved. Trimming took off 3 bases at V and 1 base at J, with 11 bases between the two ends. Germline loops: CDR1 LGHNT, CDR2 FRNRAP. The CDR3 runs 15 residues. In nucleotides, the CDR3 is TGTGCTAGTGGTTTTCGAAGGTTAGGCACAGATACGCAGTATTTT. Amino acids: CASGFRRLGTDTQYF.

This clonotype was picked up many times. The chain joins TRBV14 to TRBJ2-2, with D maybe TRBD1 (5 bases). CDR1 and CDR2 from the germline V gene are SGHDN and FVKESK. The CDR3 has 20 residues. Trimming pared 0 bases from V and 0 bases from J, leaving 20 bases between. CDR3 amino acids: CASSQDRMSDSLTNTGELFF. CDR3 in DNA: TGTGCCAGCAGCCAAGATCGTATGTCCGACAGCCTAACGAACACCGGGGAGCTGTTTTTT.

This clonotype was seen many times. The chain uses TRBV28 and TRBJ2-7; the match to TRBD1 covers 7 bases. Per the germline V gene, CDR1 is MDHEN and CDR2 is SYDVKM. The CDR3 sequence is 13 residues long. Losses at the gene ends were 6 bases for V and 2 bases for J; bases not matched to a gene: 4. The CDR3 DNA reads TGTGCCAGCAGCCCGGGACAGCCCTACGAGCAGTACTTC. This encodes CASSPGQPYEQYF.

This clonotype has a count of ten or more. The rearrangement uses TRBV19 and TRBJ2-2; D may match TRBD1 or TRBD2 (5 bases each). This CDR3 contains 18 residues. V was trimmed by 4 bases and J by 0 bases, leaving 18 bases between them. Looked up from germline, CDR1 is LNHDA and CDR2 is SQIVND (reference sequence). CDR3 sequence reads: CASSSVPREFANTGELFF. The CDR3 DNA reads TGTGCCAGTAGTAGCGTCCCCAGGGAGTTCGCGAACACCGGGGAGCTGTTTTTT.

In this sample, this clonotype turned up many times. The V gene is TRBV30, the J gene TRBJ2-6; 9 bases are shared with TRBD2. The CDR3 contains 14 residues. Germline V gene sequence: CDR1 GTSNPN, CDR2 SVGIG (reference sequence). The junction had 3 bases not matched to a gene; V was cut back by 5 bases and J by 4 bases. The CDR3 spells CAWASGAGANVLTF. The CDR3 DNA follows: TGTGCCTGGGCTAGCGGGGCCGGGGCCAACGTCCTGACTTTC.

This clonotype has ten or more counts. The chain combines TRBV7-9 with TRBJ2-5; tentative D call: TRBD2 (5 bases). This CDR3 spans 14 amino acids. V was trimmed by 5 bases and J by 5 bases, leaving 15 bases between them. CDR1 is SEHNR and CDR2 is FQNEAQ in the germline V gene (reference sequence). The DNA for the CDR3 is TGTGCCAGCAGCCGAACCCTAGCTTGGGAGACCCAGTACTTC. This sequence encodes CASSRTLAWETQYF.